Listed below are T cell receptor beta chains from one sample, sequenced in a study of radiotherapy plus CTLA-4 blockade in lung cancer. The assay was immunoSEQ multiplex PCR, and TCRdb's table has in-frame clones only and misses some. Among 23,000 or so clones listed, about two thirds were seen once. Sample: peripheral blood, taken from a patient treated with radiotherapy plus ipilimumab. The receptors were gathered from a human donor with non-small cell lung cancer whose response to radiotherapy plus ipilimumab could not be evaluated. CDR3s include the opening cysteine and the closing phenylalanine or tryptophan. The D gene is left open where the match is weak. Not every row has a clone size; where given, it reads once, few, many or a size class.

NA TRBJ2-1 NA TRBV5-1 CASTRTWTGETSYNEQFF TGCGCCAGCACCCGGACTTGGACGGGGGAAACTTCCTACAATGAGCAGTTCTTC
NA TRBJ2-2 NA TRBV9 CASTPFANTGELFF TGTGCCAGCACTCCGTTCGCGAACACCGGGGAGCTGTTTTTT
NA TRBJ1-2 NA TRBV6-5 CASSWDCTYGYTF TGTGCCAGCAGCTGGGACTGTACCTATGGCTACACCTTC
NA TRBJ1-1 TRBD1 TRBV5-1 CASRPGQRANTEAFF TGCGCCAGCAGGCCGGGACAGCGGGCGAACACTGAAGCTTTCTTT
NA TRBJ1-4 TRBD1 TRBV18 CASSGNRDRTNEKLFF TGTGCCAGCTCAGGAAACCGGGACAGAACTAATGAAAAACTGTTTTTT
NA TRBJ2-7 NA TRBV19 CASHPPGTYEQYF TGTGCCAGTCATCCGCCAGGGACCTACGAGCAGTACTTC
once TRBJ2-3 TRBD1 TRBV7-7 CASSLVGGDSDTQYF TGTGCCAGCAGCTTAGTAGGGGGCGATTCAGATACGCAGTATTTT
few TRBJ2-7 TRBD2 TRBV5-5 CASTRGVGYEQYF TGTGCCAGCACCCGGGGGGTAGGTTACGAGCAGTACTTC
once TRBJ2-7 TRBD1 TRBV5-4 CASSSPDRAREQYF TGTGCCAGCAGCTCCCCGGACAGGGCCCGCGAGCAGTACTTC
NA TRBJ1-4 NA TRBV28 CASSLGGSWATNEKLFF TGTGCCAGCAGTTTGGGGGGGTCTTGGGCAACTAATGAAAAACTGTTTTTT
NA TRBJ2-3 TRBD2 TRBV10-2 CASKTSGGTDTQYF TGCGCCAGCAAGACTAGCGGAGGCACAGATACGCAGTATTTT
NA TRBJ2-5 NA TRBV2 CASSVSGSQETQYF TGTGCCAGCAGTGTTAGCGGAAGCCAAGAGACCCAGTACTTC
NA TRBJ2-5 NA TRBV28 CASSDPLGASETQYF TGTGCCAGCAGTGACCCACTGGGGGCATCGGAGACCCAGTACTTC
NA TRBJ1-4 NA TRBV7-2 CASSLVGGTNEKLFF TGTGCCAGCAGCTTAGTAGGGGGAACTAATGAAAAACTGTTTTTT
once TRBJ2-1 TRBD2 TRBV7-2 CASSPLAGYNEQFF TGTGCCAGCAGCCCACTAGCGGGGTACAATGAGCAGTTCTTC
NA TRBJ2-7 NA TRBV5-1 CASRLTGSSSYEQYF TGCGCCAGCAGGTTAACAGGGAGTAGCTCCTACGAGCAGTACTTC
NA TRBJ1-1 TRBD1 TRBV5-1 CASSLIPGQGAEAFF TGCGCCAGCAGCTTAATACCGGGACAGGGCGCTGAAGCTTTCTTT
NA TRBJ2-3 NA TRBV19 CASSIGRGGLSTDTQYF TGTGCCAGTAGTATAGGGCGAGGAGGTTTGAGCACAGATACGCAGTATTTT
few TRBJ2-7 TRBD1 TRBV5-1 CASSPRDRVLEQYF TGCGCCAGCAGCCCCCGGGACAGGGTTCTCGAGCAGTACTTC
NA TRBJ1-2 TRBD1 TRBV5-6 CASSLVGQGLGYTF TGTGCCAGCAGCTTGGTAGGACAGGGACTTGGCTACACCTTC
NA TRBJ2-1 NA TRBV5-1 CASSTDRSNEQFF TGCGCCAGCAGCACCGACAGAAGCAATGAGCAGTTCTTC
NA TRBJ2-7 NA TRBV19 CASSTGLWRRPEQYF TGTGCCAGTAGTACCGGACTATGGCGGAGGCCCGAGCAGTACTTC
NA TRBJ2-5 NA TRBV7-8 CASGRRGTQETQYF TGTGCCAGCGGTCGTAGGGGGACCCAAGAGACCCAGTACTTC
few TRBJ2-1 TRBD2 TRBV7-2 CASRQKNKTSGSTNEQFF TGTGCCAGCAGACAGAAAAACAAAACTAGCGGGAGTACGAATGAGCAGTTCTTC
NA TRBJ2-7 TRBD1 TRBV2 CASKFTTGSSYEQYF TGTGCCAGCAAGTTCACGACAGGGAGCTCCTACGAGCAGTACTTC
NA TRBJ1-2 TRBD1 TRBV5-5 CASSRDRLGGYTF TGTGCCAGCAGCCGGGACAGGCTGGGCGGCTACACCTTC
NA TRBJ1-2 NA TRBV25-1 CASSGHSNYGYTF TGTGCCAGCAGTGGCCATAGTAACTATGGCTACACCTTC
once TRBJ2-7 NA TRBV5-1 CASSFGLQPGEQYF TGCGCCAGCAGCTTTGGGCTACAACCAGGAGAGCAGTACTTC